This T cell receptor beta chain was recovered during a study of CD8+ T cells in alopecia areata. On the study more broadly: Tofacitinib administration to treated patients was oral, at 5 to 10 mg twice daily. Tofacitinib therapy lasting 6 to 18 months was followed by 6 months off drug.

Collection of lesional scalp punch biopsies and peripheral blood was performed in alopecia areata patients. The CDR3 spans 14 residues. Germline CDR1 and CDR2: SGDLS and YYNGEE. Deletions cut 0 bases from V and 5 bases from J, with 8 bases between. Broader study findings: In lesional scalp, particularly from alopecia totalis/universalis, clonality was higher than in normal scalp. Scalp data also include sequences from resident alphabeta T cells of normal skin.

TCR sequencing used cDNA made by reverse transcription of extracted RNA. This table comes from immunoSEQ multiplex PCR, and its TCRdb copy is limited to in-frame clones, with some not included. This table holds about 15,000 clones, about 61% found once. With respect to this clone: Its antigen is currently unknown.

The chain couples TRBV9 to TRBJ1-4; D may be TRBD1 (6 bases). The sample taken for sequencing was skin. The clonotype comes from a human donor with alopecia areata. The CDR3 bases are TGTGCCAGCAGCGTAGGAGGGGGGAATGAAAAACTGTTTTTT. Its translation is CASSVGGGNEKLFF.